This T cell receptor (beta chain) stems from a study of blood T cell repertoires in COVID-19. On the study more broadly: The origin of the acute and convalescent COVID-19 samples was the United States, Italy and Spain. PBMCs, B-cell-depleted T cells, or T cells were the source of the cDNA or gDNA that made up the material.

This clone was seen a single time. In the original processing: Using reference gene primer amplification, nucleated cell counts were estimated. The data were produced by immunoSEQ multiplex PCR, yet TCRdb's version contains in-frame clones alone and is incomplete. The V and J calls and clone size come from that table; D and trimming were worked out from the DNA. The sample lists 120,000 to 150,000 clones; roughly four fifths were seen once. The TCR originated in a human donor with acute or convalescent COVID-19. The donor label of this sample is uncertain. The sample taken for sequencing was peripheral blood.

The CDR3 spells CASKTLAGATSHEQYF. The CDR3, as DNA: TGTGCCAGCAAGACTCTAGCGGGGGCGACATCACACGAGCAGTACTTC. The chain uses TRBV2 and TRBJ2-7; 10 bases line up with TRBD2. CDR3 length: 16 amino acids. Germline V lookup: CDR1 SNHLY, CDR2 FYNNEI. V shed 7 bases and J 5 bases; nucleotides not matched to a gene: 14.